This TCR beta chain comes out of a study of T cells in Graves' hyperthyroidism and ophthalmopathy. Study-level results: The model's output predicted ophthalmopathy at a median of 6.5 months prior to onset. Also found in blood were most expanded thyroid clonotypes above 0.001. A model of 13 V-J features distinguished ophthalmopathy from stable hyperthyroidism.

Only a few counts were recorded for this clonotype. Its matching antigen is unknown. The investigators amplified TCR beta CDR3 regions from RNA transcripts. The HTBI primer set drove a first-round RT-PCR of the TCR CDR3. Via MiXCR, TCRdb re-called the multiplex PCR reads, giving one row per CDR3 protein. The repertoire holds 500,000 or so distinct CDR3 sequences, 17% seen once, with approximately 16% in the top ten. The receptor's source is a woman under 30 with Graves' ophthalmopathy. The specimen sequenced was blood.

The CDR3 protein is CASSQRGSLSGNTIYF. The CDR3 DNA follows: TGCGCCAGCAGCCAAAGGGGATCCCTCTCTGGAAACACCATATATTTT. The chain uses TRBV4-1 and TRBJ1-3, with D perhaps matching TRBD1 (5 bases). CDR3 size: 16 residues. Trimming removed 2 bases at V and 0 bases at J, with 11 bases between. Germline CDR1 and CDR2: MGHRA and YSYEKL.